This record looks at one T cell receptor (beta chain) sequence and its context. The CDR3 runs to 14 residues. The germline gives CDR1 SEHNR, CDR2 FQNEAQ (reference sequence). V lost 3 bases and J lost 3, with 9 bases in between. These data originate in a study of T-cell reconstitution after alpha-beta-depleted transplantation in children. Preparation of the TCRbeta library used unique molecular identifiers. TCRdb reprocessed the PCR reads via MiXCR and lists one record per CDR3 protein. The sample gives around 450,000 distinct CDR3 sequences, 15% to 20% of which show up once; approximately 29% is in the top ten.

The source of this sequence is a boy under two years old who had a stem cell transplant for Wiskott-Aldrich syndrome, so the T cells may come from the graft donor. The sample in question was PBMCs, mostly from graft donor cells, obtained 360 days after TCRalphabeta/CD19-depleted stem cell transplant. The chain is built from TRBV7-9 and TRBJ2-1; no definite D call. This CDR3 reads CASSFRFIYNEQFF. The CDR3 bases are TGTGCCAGCAGCTTTCGTTTCATCTACAATGAGCAGTTCTTC.